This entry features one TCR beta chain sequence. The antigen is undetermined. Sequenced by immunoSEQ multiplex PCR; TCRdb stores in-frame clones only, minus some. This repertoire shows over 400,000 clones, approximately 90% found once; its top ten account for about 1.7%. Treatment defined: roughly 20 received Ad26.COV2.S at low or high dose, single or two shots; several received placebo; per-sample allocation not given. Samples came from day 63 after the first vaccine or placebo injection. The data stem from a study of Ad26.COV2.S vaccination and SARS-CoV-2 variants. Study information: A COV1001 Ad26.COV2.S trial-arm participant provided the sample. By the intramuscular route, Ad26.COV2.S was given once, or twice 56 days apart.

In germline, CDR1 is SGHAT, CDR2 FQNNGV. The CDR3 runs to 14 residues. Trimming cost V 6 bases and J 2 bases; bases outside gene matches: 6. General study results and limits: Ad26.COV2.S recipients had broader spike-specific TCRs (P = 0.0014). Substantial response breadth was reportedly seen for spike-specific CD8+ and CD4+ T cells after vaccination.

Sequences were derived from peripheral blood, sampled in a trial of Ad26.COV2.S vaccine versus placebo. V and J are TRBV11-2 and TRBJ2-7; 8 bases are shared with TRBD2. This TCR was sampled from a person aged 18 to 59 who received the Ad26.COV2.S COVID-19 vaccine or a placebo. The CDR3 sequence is CASRGPGLAYEQYF. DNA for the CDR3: TGTGCCAGCAGAGGGCCGGGACTAGCCTACGAGCAGTACTTC.